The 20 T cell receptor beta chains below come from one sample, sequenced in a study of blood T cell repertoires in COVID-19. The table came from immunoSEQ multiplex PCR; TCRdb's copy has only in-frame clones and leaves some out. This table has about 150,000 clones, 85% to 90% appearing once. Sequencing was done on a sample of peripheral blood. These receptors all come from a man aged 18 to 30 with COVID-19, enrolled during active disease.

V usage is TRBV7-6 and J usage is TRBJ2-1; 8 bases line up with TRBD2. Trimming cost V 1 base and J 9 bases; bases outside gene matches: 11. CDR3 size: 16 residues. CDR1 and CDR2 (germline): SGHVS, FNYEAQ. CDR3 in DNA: TGTGCCAGCAGCTTAGGTCCTAGCGGGCGTTCCAGTGAGCAGTTCTTC. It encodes CASSLGPSGRSSEQFF.

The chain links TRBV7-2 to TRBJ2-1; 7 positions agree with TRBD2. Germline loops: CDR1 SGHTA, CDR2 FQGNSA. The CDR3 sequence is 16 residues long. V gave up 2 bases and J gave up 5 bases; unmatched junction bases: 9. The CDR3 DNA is TGTGCCAGCAGCTTATTATCCAGCGGGACCCACAATGAGCAGTTCTTC. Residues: CASSLLSSGTHNEQFF.

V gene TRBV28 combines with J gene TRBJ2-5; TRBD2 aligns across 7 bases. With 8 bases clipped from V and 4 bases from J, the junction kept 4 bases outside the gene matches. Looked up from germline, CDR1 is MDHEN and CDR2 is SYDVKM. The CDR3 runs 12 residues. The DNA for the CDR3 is TGTGCCAGCGCAGCGGGGAGAGAGACCCAGTACTTC. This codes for CASAAGRETQYF.

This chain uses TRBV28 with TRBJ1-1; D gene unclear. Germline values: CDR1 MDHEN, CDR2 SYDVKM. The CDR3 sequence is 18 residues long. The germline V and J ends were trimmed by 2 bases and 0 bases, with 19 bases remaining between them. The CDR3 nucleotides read TGTGCCAGCAGTTTACGGAAATATTCTAGTACCCTGAACACTGAAGCTTTCTTT. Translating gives CASSLRKYSSTLNTEAFF.

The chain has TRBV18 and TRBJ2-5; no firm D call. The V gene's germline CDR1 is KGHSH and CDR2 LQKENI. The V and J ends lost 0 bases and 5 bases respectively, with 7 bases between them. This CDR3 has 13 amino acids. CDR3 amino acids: CASSPPQVETQYF. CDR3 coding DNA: TGTGCCAGCTCACCACCGCAGGTGGAGACCCAGTACTTC.

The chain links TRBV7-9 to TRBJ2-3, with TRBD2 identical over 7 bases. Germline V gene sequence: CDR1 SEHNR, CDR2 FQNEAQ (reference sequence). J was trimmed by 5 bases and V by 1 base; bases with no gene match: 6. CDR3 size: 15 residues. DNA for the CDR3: TGTGCCAGCAGCTTAGGGGCGGGGGATGGAGATACGCAGTATTTT. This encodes CASSLGAGDGDTQYF.

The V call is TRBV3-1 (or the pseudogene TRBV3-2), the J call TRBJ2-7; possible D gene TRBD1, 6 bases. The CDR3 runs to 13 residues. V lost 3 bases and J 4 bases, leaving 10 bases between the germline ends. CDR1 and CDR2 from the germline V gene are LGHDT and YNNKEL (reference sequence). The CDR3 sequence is CASSQGAAYEQYF. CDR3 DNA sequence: TGTGCCAGCAGCCAGGGGGCAGCTTACGAGCAGTACTTC.

The CDR3 DNA follows: TGTGCCAGCTGGGGACAGGGAGATTACGAGCAGTACTTC. It specifies CASWGQGDYEQYF. The chain carries TRBV28 and TRBJ2-7; 9 positions agree with TRBD1. CDR1 and CDR2 (germline): MDHEN, SYDVKM. V lost 8 bases and J lost 4; bases outside the gene matches: 6. This CDR3 contains 13 residues.

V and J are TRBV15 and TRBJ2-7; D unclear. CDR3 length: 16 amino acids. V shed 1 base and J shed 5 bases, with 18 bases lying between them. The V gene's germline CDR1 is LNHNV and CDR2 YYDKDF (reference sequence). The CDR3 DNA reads TGTGCCACCAGCAGAGGAGTAGGAGCCTCAACGAACGAGCAGTACTTC. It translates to CATSRGVGASTNEQYF. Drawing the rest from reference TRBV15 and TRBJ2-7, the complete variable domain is DAMVIQNPRYQVTQFGKPVTLSCSQTLNHNVMYWYQQKSSQAPKLLFHYYDKDFNNEADTPDNFQSRRPNTSFCFLDIRSPGLGDTAMYLCATSRGVGASTNEQYFGPGTRLTVT.

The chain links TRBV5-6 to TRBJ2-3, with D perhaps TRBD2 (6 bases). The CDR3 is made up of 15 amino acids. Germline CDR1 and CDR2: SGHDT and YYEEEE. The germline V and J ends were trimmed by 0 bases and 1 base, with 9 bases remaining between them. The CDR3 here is CASSLDSGRTDTQYF. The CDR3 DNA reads TGTGCCAGCAGCTTGGATAGCGGCCGCACAGATACGCAGTATTTT. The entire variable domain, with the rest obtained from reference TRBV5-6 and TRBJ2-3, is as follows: DAGVTQSPTHLIKTRGQQVTLRCSPKSGHDTVSWYQQALGQGPQFIFQYYEEEERQRGNFPDRFSGHQFPNYSSELNVNALLLGDSALYLCASSLDSGRTDTQYFGPGTRLTVL.

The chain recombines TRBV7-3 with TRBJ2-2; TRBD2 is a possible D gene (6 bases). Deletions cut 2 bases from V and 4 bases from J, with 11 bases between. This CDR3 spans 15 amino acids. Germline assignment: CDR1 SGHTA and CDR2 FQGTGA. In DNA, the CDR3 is TGTGCCAGCAGCTTACCGGGAGCGGGCACCGGGGAGCTGTTTTTT. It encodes CASSLPGAGTGELFF.

This CDR3 reads CASSVGQGNEQFF. In DNA, the CDR3 is TGTGCCAGCAGCGTAGGGCAGGGCAATGAGCAGTTCTTC. The V call is TRBV9, the J call TRBJ2-1; tentative D call: TRBD1 (5 bases). CDR3 size: 13 residues. Germline V gene sequence: CDR1 SGDLS, CDR2 YYNGEE. Trimming removed 0 bases at V and 6 bases at J, with 7 bases between.

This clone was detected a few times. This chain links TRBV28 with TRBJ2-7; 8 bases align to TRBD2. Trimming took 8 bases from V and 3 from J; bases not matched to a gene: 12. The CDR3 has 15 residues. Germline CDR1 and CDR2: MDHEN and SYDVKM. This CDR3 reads CASAQTSETYYEQYF. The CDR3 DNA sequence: TGTGCCAGCGCCCAGACTAGCGAGACCTACTACGAGCAGTACTTC.

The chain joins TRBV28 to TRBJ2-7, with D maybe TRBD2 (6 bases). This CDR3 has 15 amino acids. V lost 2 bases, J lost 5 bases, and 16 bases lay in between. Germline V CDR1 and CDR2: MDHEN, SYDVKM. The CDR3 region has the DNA TGTGCCAGCAGTTTAGGGGGGAGGATCGGCCACGAGCAGTACTTC. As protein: CASSLGGRIGHEQYF.

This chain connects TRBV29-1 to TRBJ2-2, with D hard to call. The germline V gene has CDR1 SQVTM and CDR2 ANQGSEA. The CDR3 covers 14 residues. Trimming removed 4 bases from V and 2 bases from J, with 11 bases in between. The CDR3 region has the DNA TGCAGCGTTGGGCGGCCAGACAACACCGGGGAGCTGTTTTTT. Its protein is CSVGRPDNTGELFF.

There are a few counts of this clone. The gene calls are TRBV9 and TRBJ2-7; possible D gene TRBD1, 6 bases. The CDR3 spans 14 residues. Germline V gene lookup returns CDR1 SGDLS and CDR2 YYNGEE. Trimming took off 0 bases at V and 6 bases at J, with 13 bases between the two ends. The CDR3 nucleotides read TGTGCCAGCAGCGTAGATGGGGGACAAGCCGAGCAGTACTTC. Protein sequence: CASSVDGGQAEQYF.

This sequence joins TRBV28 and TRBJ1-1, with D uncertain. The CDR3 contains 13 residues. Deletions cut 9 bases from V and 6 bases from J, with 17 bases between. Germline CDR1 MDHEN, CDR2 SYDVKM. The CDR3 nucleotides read TGTGCCAGTTCGGCAGGTGGGGAGCCTGAAGCTTTCTTT. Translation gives CASSAGGEPEAFF.

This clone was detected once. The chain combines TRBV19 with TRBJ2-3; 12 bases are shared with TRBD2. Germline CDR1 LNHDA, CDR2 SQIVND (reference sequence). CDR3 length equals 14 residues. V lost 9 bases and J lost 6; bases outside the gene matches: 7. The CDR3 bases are TGTGCCAGCGCGACTAGCGGGAGAATTGATACGCAGTATTTT. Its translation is CASATSGRIDTQYF.

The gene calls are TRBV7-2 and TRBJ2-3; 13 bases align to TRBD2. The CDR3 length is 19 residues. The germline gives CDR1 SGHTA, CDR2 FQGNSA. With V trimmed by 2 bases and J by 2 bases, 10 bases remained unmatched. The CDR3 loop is CASSLSTSGRGGNTDTQYF. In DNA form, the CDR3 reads TGTGCCAGCAGCTTAAGTACTAGCGGGAGGGGGGGGAACACAGATACGCAGTATTTT.

CDR3 region: CASSVEGTGYEQYF. In DNA form, the CDR3 reads TGTGCCAGCAGCGTAGAGGGGACAGGGTACGAGCAGTACTTC. The J gene is TRBJ2-7, the V gene TRBV9; 9 positions match TRBD1. Losses at the gene ends were 0 bases for V and 4 bases for J; bases not matched to a gene: 2. The CDR3 is made up of 14 amino acids. The germline gives CDR1 SGDLS, CDR2 YYNGEE.